This T cell receptor beta chain was sequenced for a study of identical twins. Study-level findings and limits: The study found weaker excess twin sharing in beta out-of-frame sequences.

TCRdb redid the calling of the 5' RACE reads with MiXCR, one entry per CDR3 protein. Here the sample spans hundreds of thousands of distinct CDR3 sequences, roughly 9.4% being singletons. This clonotype was observed at least ten times. The antigen is not known. The receptor was isolated from a woman in her late teens or twenties in good health. The sample consisted of memory (CD45RO+) T cells sorted from blood.

The CDR3 DNA reads TGTGCCAGCAGTGAGAACAATGAGCAGTTCTTC. Protein: CASSENNEQFF. The rearrangement uses TRBV12-3 or TRBV12-4 and TRBJ2-1, with unresolved D. The germline V and J ends were trimmed by 5 bases and 5 bases, with 4 bases remaining between them. The CDR3 loop spans 11 amino acids.